The 21 T cell receptor beta chains listed next were all sequenced from one sample in a study of low-dose radiotherapy and immunotherapy resistance in tumors. Sample time point: before trial treatment. Alpha- and beta-chain coverage of first-strand cDNA came from TRAV- and TRBV-specific primers. It was with a constant-region primer and a V-primer adapter that TCRs were amplified over around 18 PCR cycles. Via MiXCR, TCRdb re-called the reads, giving one row per CDR3 protein. Among under 95,000 distinct CDR3 sequences listed, over 15% were seen once. Source: PBMCs, taken before treatment. These receptors all come from a male donor with prostate cancer.

This clonotype was seen many times. This is likely a read error, given that the CDR3 carries no conserved phenylalanine or tryptophan at its end. V usage is TRBV27 and J usage is TRBJ1-2, with TRBD1 matching 7 bases. There are 13 residues in the CDR3. V lost 5 bases and J lost 8; bases outside the gene matches: 8. Germline assignment: CDR1 MNHEY and CDR2 SMNVEV (reference sequence). In nucleotides, the CDR3 is TGTGCCAGCAGTCTAAACAGGGGTGGCGGCTACACCTTA. It specifies CASSLNRGGGYTL.

This clonotype appeared many times. This chain uses TRBV7-2 with TRBJ2-7; D might be TRBD1 (6 bases). The CDR3 is 15 residues long. Germline loops: CDR1 SGHTA, CDR2 FQGNSA. The V end lost 6 bases, the J end lost 1 base, and 16 bases lay between the germline ends. The CDR3, as DNA: TGTGCCAGCAGTCCAACCGGGACACCGTCCTACGAGCAGTACTTC. It specifies CASSPTGTPSYEQYF.

This clonotype was seen at least ten times. This rearrangement joins TRBV6-2 or TRBV6-3 to TRBJ2-7; D may match TRBD1 or TRBD2 (5 bases each). Looked up from germline, CDR1 is MNHEY and CDR2 is SVGEGT. This CDR3 contains 16 residues. The germline V and J ends were trimmed by 5 bases and 3 bases, with 20 bases remaining between them. The CDR3, as DNA: TGTGCCAGCAGTCCACCCCGGGACGGTCTTAACTACGAGCAGTACTTC. This translates into CASSPPRDGLNYEQYF.

This clonotype was observed at least ten times. The chain couples TRBV6-5 to TRBJ1-1; TRBD1 matches 9 bases. V lost 2 bases, J lost 5 bases, and 3 bases stayed unmatched. This CDR3 has 14 amino acids. The germline CDR1 and CDR2 sequences are MNHEY and SVGAGI. CDR3: CASSYRGTGTEAFF. The CDR3 nucleotides are TGTGCCAGCAGTTACCGGGGGACAGGGACTGAAGCTTTCTTT.

The table lists this clonotype with many counts. J is TRBJ2-3 and V is TRBV13; D perhaps matches TRBD1 (5 bases). The CDR3 is made up of 15 amino acids. With 3 bases removed from V and 5 bases from J, the gap between germline ends came to 15 bases. Germline V gives CDR1 PRHDT, CDR2 FYEKMQ (reference sequence). This CDR3 is CASSFPTQGGDTQYF. CDR3 coding DNA: TGTGCCAGCAGCTTCCCTACCCAGGGCGGAGATACGCAGTATTTT.

This clonotype came up many times. The gene calls are TRBV3-1 and TRBJ2-3; possible D gene TRBD2, 6 bases. Germline V gene data show CDR1 as LGHDT and CDR2 as YNNKEL (reference sequence). CDR3 length: 14 amino acids. The germline V and J ends were trimmed by 3 bases and 3 bases, with 10 bases remaining between them. The CDR3 reads CASSQGGDTDTQYF. The CDR3 bases are TGTGCCAGCAGCCAGGGGGGAGATACAGATACGCAGTATTTT.

This clonotype was seen more than once but under ten times. The chain couples TRBV27 to TRBJ2-3; a possible D gene is TRBD2 (6 bases). Germline assignment: CDR1 MNHEY and CDR2 SMNVEV (reference sequence). The CDR3 totals 15 residues. V dropped 3 bases and J dropped 0 bases, with 10 bases sitting between them. This CDR3 is CASSFGAGSTDTQYF. The CDR3 region has the DNA TGTGCCAGCAGTTTCGGAGCGGGCAGCACAGATACGCAGTATTTT.

The V call is TRBV7-6, the J call TRBJ2-3, with TRBD2 matching over 7 bases. The V gene end was trimmed by 1 base and the J gene end by 4 bases; junction bases not matched to a gene: 2. The CDR3 covers 14 residues. CDR1 and CDR2 from the germline V gene are SGHVS and FNYEAQ. DNA of the CDR3: TGTGCCAGCAGCTTAGAGCGGGAAGCAGATACGCAGTATTTT. Protein sequence: CASSLEREADTQYF. Combining the CDR3 with reference TRBV7-6 and TRBJ2-3 gives the whole variable domain GAGVSQSPRYKVTKRGQDVALRCDPISGHVSLYWYRQALGQGPEFLTYFNYEAQQDKSGLPNDRFSAERPEGSISTLTIQRTEQRDSAMYRCASSLEREADTQYFGPGTRLTVL.

In its sample, this clonotype was seen many times. The CDR3 region is CASTQAPSYNEQFF. CDR3 nucleotide sequence: TGTGCCAGCACCCAAGCTCCTTCCTACAATGAGCAGTTCTTC. The rearrangement uses TRBV6-1 and TRBJ2-1, with D uncertain. There are 14 residues in the CDR3. The V end lost 7 bases, the J end lost 1 base, and 11 bases lay between the germline ends. Per the germline V gene, CDR1 is MNHNS and CDR2 is SASEGT.

Judged by abundance, this clonotype is medium-sized. The J gene is TRBJ2-1, the V gene TRBV20-1; TRBD2 matches 10 bases. CDR3 length: 15 amino acids. Unmatched junction bases numbered 10, after V lost 6 bases and J lost 5 bases. Germline V lookup: CDR1 DFQATT, CDR2 SNEGSKA (reference sequence). This CDR3 reads CSAQESGGGHNEQFF. The DNA for the CDR3 is TGCAGTGCCCAAGAAAGCGGGGGGGGCCACAATGAGCAGTTCTTC.

This clonotype was observed many times. The chain couples TRBV19 to TRBJ2-3; D is uncertain. Trimming stripped 3 bases from V and 6 bases from J, with 16 bases between. This CDR3 comprises 15 residues. Germline V gene data show CDR1 as LNHDA and CDR2 as SQIVND (reference sequence). The CDR3 DNA sequence: TGTGCCAGTAGTATGGATCTGCTTGGCATGGATACGCAGTATTTT. It specifies CASSMDLLGMDTQYF. The entire variable domain, with the rest obtained from reference TRBV19 and TRBJ2-3, is as follows: DGGITQSPKYLFRKEGQNVTLSCEQNLNHDAMYWYRQDPGQGLRLIYYSQIVNDFQKGDIAEGYSVSREKKESFPLTVTSAQKNPTAFYLCASSMDLLGMDTQYFGPGTRLTVL.

This clonotype was found many times. J is TRBJ2-1 and V is TRBV5-6, with D uncertain. CDR1 is SGHDT, CDR2 YYEEEE, per germline. The length of the CDR3 is 13 residues. Trimming pared 3 bases from V and 4 bases from J, leaving 8 bases between. DNA of the CDR3: TGTGCCAGCAGCTCCAGTCGGTACAATGAGCAGTTCTTC. Protein sequence: CASSSSRYNEQFF.

This clonotype was counted at least ten times. The rearrangement links TRBV14 to TRBJ2-3; 8 nucleotides agree with TRBD1. Germline V gives CDR1 SGHDN, CDR2 FVKESK. The V segment lost 8 bases and the J segment 0 bases; nucleotides outside the gene matches: 10. The CDR3 runs to 16 residues. CDR3 loop: CASSPGQDTSTDTQYF. The CDR3 DNA follows: TGTGCCAGCTCTCCGGGACAGGATACCAGCACAGATACGCAGTATTTT.

This clonotype has a count of ten or more. J is TRBJ2-5 and V is TRBV6-5; 11 bases align to TRBD2. J was trimmed by 2 bases and V by 0 bases; bases with no gene match: 2. CDR3 length: 16 residues. The germline V gene has CDR1 MNHEY and CDR2 SVGAGI. The CDR3 is CASSYSGTSGQETQYF. The CDR3 DNA follows: TGTGCCAGCAGTTACTCGGGGACTAGCGGTCAAGAGACCCAGTACTTC.

The rearrangement links TRBV29-1 to TRBJ2-3; no reliable D call. The CDR3 is 12 amino acids. V lost 6 bases, J lost 6 bases, and 13 bases lay in between. Germline values: CDR1 SQVTM, CDR2 ANQGSEA. The CDR3 sequence: CSVPVFVDTQYF. In nucleotides, the CDR3 is TGCAGCGTCCCGGTTTTCGTGGATACGCAGTATTTT.

This clonotype was recorded many times. The rearrangement links TRBV7-9 to TRBJ2-1; TRBD2 matches at 7 bases. The V gene's germline CDR1 is SEHNR and CDR2 FQNEAQ (reference sequence). Trimming took 5 bases from V and 6 from J; bases not matched to a gene: 10. This CDR3 is built from 15 residues. The CDR3 DNA reads TGTGCCAGCAGCATGACTAGCACCGCCTTCAATGAGCAGTTCTTC. Protein product: CASSMTSTAFNEQFF. Filled out from reference TRBV7-9 and TRBJ2-1, the complete variable domain reads DTGVSQNPRHKITKRGQNVTFRCDPISEHNRLYWYRQTLGQGPEFLTYFQNEAQLEKSRLLSDRFSAERPKGSFSTLEIQRTEQGDSAMYLCASSMTSTAFNEQFFGPGTRLTVL.

Comments on this clonotype: With a much larger clone just one base away, this may be a read error. This sequence joins TRBV7-3 and TRBJ2-1; D possibly uses TRBD1 or TRBD2 (6 bases each). Germline V gives CDR1 SGHTA, CDR2 FQGTGA. V was clipped by 5 bases and J by 13 bases, with 18 bases between them. The CDR3 runs 13 residues. The CDR3 nucleotides read TGTGCCAGCAGCAGGGGGGCCCGGGAGACCCAGTTCTTC. The encoded protein is CASSRGARETQFF.

This clonotype was detected ten times or more. The V and J genes are TRBV5-6 and TRBJ2-5; 8 positions agree with TRBD2. Trimming took 4 bases from V and 7 from J; bases not matched to a gene: 9. Per the germline V gene, CDR1 is SGHDT and CDR2 is YYEEEE. CDR3 length: 14 amino acids. CDR3 in amino acids: CASSQNGLASTQYF. Written as DNA, the CDR3 is TGTGCCAGCAGCCAGAACGGACTAGCATCGACCCAGTACTTC.

This sequence joins TRBV14 and TRBJ2-5, with D unresolved. V lost 0 bases, J lost 7 bases, and 9 bases lay in between. The CDR3 consists of 13 residues. CDR1 SGHDN and CDR2 FVKESK come from the germline V gene. The CDR3 region is CASSQETAGTQYF. As DNA, the CDR3 is TGTGCCAGCAGCCAAGAGACTGCAGGGACCCAGTACTTC.

This clonotype appeared many times. The chain is built from TRBV7-9 and TRBJ2-3, with a tentative D call TRBD1 (5 bases). The CDR3 is 13 amino acids. V gave up 5 bases and J gave up 4 bases, with 10 bases separating them. Germline V lookup: CDR1 SEHNR, CDR2 FQNEAQ (reference sequence). The CDR3 spells CASSTLTADTQYF. The CDR3 DNA reads as TGTGCCAGCAGCACACTGACAGCAGATACGCAGTATTTT.

This clonotype was recorded at least ten times. The chain combines TRBV11-2 with TRBJ2-3; perhaps TRBD2 as D (6 bases). There are 14 residues in the CDR3. V gave up 4 bases and J gave up 3 bases, with 11 bases separating them. Germline assignment: CDR1 SGHAT and CDR2 FQNNGV. DNA of the CDR3: TGTGCCAGCAGCTGGACGGGGGTAACAGATACGCAGTATTTT. This codes for CASSWTGVTDTQYF.